The 10 T cell receptor beta chains presented below share a single source sample, sequenced in a study of blood T cells in healthy people across ages. Primers used in a second PCR of about 6 to 11 cycles were a sample-barcoded 5' primer and a J-beta primer mix. MiXCR, applied by TCRdb to the 5' RACE reads, yields one record per CDR3 protein. Altogether about 1,400,000 distinct CDR3 sequences are present, 35% to 45% being singletons, with the ten largest covering roughly 8.2%. The material sequenced was blood. The receptors were gathered from a woman between 18 and 30 years old in good health.

V and J are TRBV28 and TRBJ1-5; 7 positions match TRBD1. Germline assignment: CDR1 MDHEN and CDR2 SYDVKM. This CDR3 is 19 amino acids long. V dropped 6 bases and J dropped 0; count of bases not matched to a gene: 17. In DNA form, the CDR3 reads TGTGCCAGCAGCTTCAATCCCGGACAGGTTGTCTCTAGCAATCAGCCCCAGCATTTT. This codes for CASSFNPGQVVSSNQPQHF.

The chain carries TRBV20-1 and TRBJ2-2; D possibly corresponds to TRBD2 (5 bases). Trimming took off 6 bases at V and 4 bases at J, with 15 bases between the two ends. The CDR3 is 14 residues long. Germline CDR1 is DFQATT and CDR2 is SNEGSKA (reference sequence). CDR3 loop: CSAAKDLLTGELFF. CDR3 nucleotides: TGCAGTGCCGCTAAGGACTTGCTCACCGGGGAGCTGTTTTTT.

As to this clonotype: This may stem from a read error, because a much larger clone lies one nucleotide away. V and J are TRBV20-1 and TRBJ2-7; D gene ambiguous. V dropped 0 bases and J dropped 0 bases, with 6 bases sitting between them. The CDR3 consists of 13 residues. Germline values: CDR1 DFQATT, CDR2 SNEGSKA (reference sequence). The CDR3 region has the DNA TGCAGTGCTAGAGAGTCCCTCTCCTACGAGCAGTACTTC. Translation gives CSARESLSYEQYF.

The rearrangement joins TRBV12-3 or TRBV12-4 to TRBJ1-6, with 7 bases matching TRBD1. The CDR3 consists of 14 residues. J lost 10 bases, V lost 7 bases, and 10 bases had no gene match. The CDR3 loop reads CASTAETGRSPLHF. CDR3 nucleotides: TGTGCCAGCACCGCCGAGACAGGGCGCTCACCCCTCCACTTT.

This clonotype was detected only a few times. The CDR3 loop is CAIARDSNQPQHF. For the CDR3, the DNA is TGTGCCATCGCACGGGACAGCAATCAGCCCCAGCATTTT. J is TRBJ1-5 and V is TRBV2; TRBD1 is a possible D gene (5 bases). From germline, CDR1 is SNHLY and CDR2 FYNNEI. V was trimmed by 10 bases and J by 1 base, leaving 11 bases between them. The CDR3 runs 13 residues.

This clonotype was observed a handful of times. This chain joins TRBV5-1 and TRBJ2-4, with TRBD1 identical over 7 bases. Germline-derived CDR1 and CDR2 are SGHRS and YFSETQ. The CDR3 spans 18 residues. J was trimmed by 6 bases and V by 0 bases; bases with no gene match: 15. CDR3 DNA sequence: TGCGCCAGCAGCTTGGAACGTGACAGGGTTTTGGGTACAAACATTCAGTACTTC. Translation gives CASSLERDRVLGTNIQYF.

This sequence joins TRBV10-2 and TRBJ2-2, with 9 bases lining up with TRBD1. V lost 8 bases and J lost 3; bases outside the gene matches: 1. CDR1 WSHSY and CDR2 SAAADI come from the germline V gene. This CDR3 has 13 residues. Written as DNA, the CDR3 is TGCGCCAGCCGACAGGGGGACACCGGGGAGCTGTTTTTT. Translation gives CASRQGDTGELFF.

This clonotype has only a few counts. This chain joins TRBV20-1 and TRBJ2-1, with a possible D match to TRBD1 (6 bases). From germline, CDR1 is DFQATT and CDR2 SNEGSKA (reference sequence). Trimming took off 3 bases at V and 1 base at J, with 19 bases between the two ends. The CDR3 is 17 amino acids. Written as DNA, the CDR3 is TGCAGTGCTAGGTTGGCCGAGGGGGATCGGTCCTACAATGAGCAGTTCTTC. This sequence encodes CSARLAEGDRSYNEQFF.

The CDR3 spells CASSQPGHQVNYGYTF. DNA for the CDR3: TGTGCCAGCAGCCAACCAGGACATCAAGTGAACTATGGCTACACCTTC. The chain combines TRBV11-2 with TRBJ1-2, with D possibly being TRBD1 (5 bases). Germline-derived CDR1 and CDR2 are SGHAT and FQNNGV. V was trimmed by 5 bases and J by 2 bases, leaving 18 bases between them. The CDR3 sequence is 16 residues long.

There are many counts of this clonotype. CDR3 in amino acids: CSVDAGVEQYF. In nucleotides, the CDR3 is TGCAGCGTTGATGCGGGGGTGGAGCAGTACTTC. This chain connects TRBV29-1 to TRBJ2-7; 7 nucleotides align to TRBD2. This CDR3 is 11 amino acids long. With 3 bases clipped from V and 7 bases from J, the junction kept 3 bases outside the gene matches. The germline V gene encodes CDR1 SQVTM and CDR2 ANQGSEA.